The rows below give T cell receptor beta chains drawn from one sample of a study of blood T cell repertoires in COVID-19. TCRdb keeps only in-frame clones here, not all; method: immunoSEQ multiplex PCR. The sample includes approximately 150,000 clones, 80% to 90% of them seen just once. Source material: peripheral blood. The origin of the receptors is a man aged 45-60 years who had recovered from COVID-19. Both conserved end residues are part of each CDR3. The D gene is left open where the match is weak.

D	V	J	CDR3
NA	TRBV6-5	TRBJ2-5	CASTGNAETQYF
TRBD1	TRBV11-2	TRBJ1-1	CASTRGGTENTEAFF
NA	TRBV5-1	TRBJ1-2	CASSPNSGSPSSMGYTF
TRBD1	TRBV12-5	TRBJ1-5	CASGEQGRLQPQHF
NA	TRBV7-2	TRBJ1-1	CASSLFLVMVAGTEAFF
TRBD2	TRBV5-1	TRBJ2-1	CASSTGGLAGAGEQFF
NA	TRBV12-3/TRBV12-4	TRBJ1-2	CASSTDLSGYTF
TRBD1	TRBV24-1	TRBJ1-1	CATSDKGQGGTEAFF
TRBD1	TRBV30	TRBJ1-5	CAWSDPRQGAYSNQPQHF
TRBD1	TRBV4-3	TRBJ2-7	CASSPTGTGAYEQYF
TRBD2	TRBV14	TRBJ2-5	CASSLLAGVETQYF
TRBD1	TRBV5-5	TRBJ2-7	CASSLVPTGGHYEQYF
TRBD1	TRBV4-3	TRBJ1-1	CASSVRQGDTEAFF
TRBD1	TRBV6-5	TRBJ2-1	CASSGTGFGEQFF
NA	TRBV12-3/TRBV12-4	TRBJ1-1	CASSSRNTEAFF
TRBD2	TRBV10-3	TRBJ2-7	CAISRTSGEGEQYF
TRBD2	TRBV4-3	TRBJ2-2	CASSQGSGGDTGELFF
NA	TRBV14	TRBJ1-6	CASSQGMQGRAYYNSPLHF
NA	TRBV5-1	TRBJ1-4	CASSPRVGAHEKLFF
TRBD1	TRBV6-2/TRBV6-3	TRBJ1-5	CASSSQGGGQPQHF
TRBD1	TRBV5-1	TRBJ1-2	CASSPNRDRAYGYTF
NA	TRBV3-1/TRBV3-2	TRBJ2-6	CASSQDTGPSGANVLTF
TRBD1	TRBV7-9	TRBJ1-5	CASSSISGGTGNQPQHF
TRBD1	TRBV4-1	TRBJ2-1	CASSSPGQVYNEQFF
TRBD1	TRBV4-1	TRBJ1-4	CASSQRQGPTNEKLFF
TRBD1	TRBV6-6	TRBJ1-1	CASSLDRGHTEAFF
NA	TRBV30	TRBJ1-2	CAWSLVNYGYTF
TRBD1	TRBV5-1	TRBJ2-1	CASSLGLLGQGYNEQFF
NA	TRBV9	TRBJ1-1	CASSPWGRAINTEAFF
TRBD2	TRBV7-2	TRBJ2-1	CASSLGLAGGFYNEQFF
NA	TRBV4-3	TRBJ1-1	CASSQETRQGAFF
NA	TRBV15	TRBJ2-7	CATSNKVTGEGYEQYF
NA	TRBV15	TRBJ2-1	CATSQIGGFNSYNEQFF
NA	TRBV10-3	TRBJ1-5	CAIRGNRDQPQHF
NA	TRBV6-6	TRBJ2-7	CASSYFRDSYEQYF
TRBD2	TRBV12-5	TRBJ2-4	CASGLVWVAGVPGNKNIQYF
TRBD2	TRBV2	TRBJ2-7	CASGTSGGGTYEQYF
TRBD1	TRBV27	TRBJ1-3	CASRLDRENTIYF
NA	TRBV2	TRBJ1-1	CASSPGTHTEAFF
NA	TRBV4-2	TRBJ1-2	CASSQGRGSYGYTF
NA	TRBV4-3	TRBJ2-1	CASSLTGGGYNEQFF